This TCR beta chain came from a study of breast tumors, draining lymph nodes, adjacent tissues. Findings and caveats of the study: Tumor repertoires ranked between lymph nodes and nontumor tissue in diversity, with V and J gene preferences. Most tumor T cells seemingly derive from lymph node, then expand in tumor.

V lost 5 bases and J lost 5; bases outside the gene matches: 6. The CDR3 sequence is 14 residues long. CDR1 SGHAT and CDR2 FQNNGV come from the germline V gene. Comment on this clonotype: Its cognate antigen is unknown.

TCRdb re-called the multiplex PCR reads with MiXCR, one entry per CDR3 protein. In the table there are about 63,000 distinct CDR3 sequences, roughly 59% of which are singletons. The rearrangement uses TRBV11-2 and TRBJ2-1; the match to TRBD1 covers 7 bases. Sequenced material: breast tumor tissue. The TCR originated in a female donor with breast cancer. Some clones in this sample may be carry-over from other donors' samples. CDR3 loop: CASSPRTGNNEQFF. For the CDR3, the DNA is TGTGCCAGCAGCCCGCGGACAGGCAACAATGAGCAGTTCTTC. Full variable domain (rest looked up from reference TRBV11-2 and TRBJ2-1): EAGVAQSPRYKIIEKRQSVAFWCNPISGHATLYWYQQILGQGPKLLIQFQNNGVVDDSQLPKDRFSAERLKGVDSTLKIQPAKLEDSAVYLCASSPRTGNNEQFFGPGTRLTVL.